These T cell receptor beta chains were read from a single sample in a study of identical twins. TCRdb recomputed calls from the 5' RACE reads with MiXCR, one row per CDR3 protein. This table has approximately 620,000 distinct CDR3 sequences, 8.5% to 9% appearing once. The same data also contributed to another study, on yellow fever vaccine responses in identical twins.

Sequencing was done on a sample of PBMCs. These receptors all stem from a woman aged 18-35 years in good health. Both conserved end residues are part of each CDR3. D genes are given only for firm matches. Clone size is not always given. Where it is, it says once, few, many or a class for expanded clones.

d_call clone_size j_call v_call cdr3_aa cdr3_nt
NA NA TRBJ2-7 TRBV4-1 CASSQDSVGAYEQYF TGCGCCAGCAGCCAAGATTCAGTGGGGGCCTACGAGCAGTACTTC
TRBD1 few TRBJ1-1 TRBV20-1 CSATQDREDEAFF TGCAGTGCGACTCAGGACAGGGAAGATGAAGCTTTCTTT
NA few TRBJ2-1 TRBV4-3 CASGEGVSYNEQFF TGCGCCAGCGGAGAGGGGGTTTCCTACAATGAGCAGTTCTTC
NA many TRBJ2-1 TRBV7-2 CASSSTGLSEQFF TGTGCCAGCAGCTCCACAGGGTTAAGTGAGCAGTTCTTC
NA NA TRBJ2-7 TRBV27 CASSLQKQATYEQYF TGTGCCAGCAGTTTACAGAAACAGGCCACCTACGAGCAGTACTTC
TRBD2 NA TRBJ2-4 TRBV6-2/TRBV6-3 CASSALGTSDKNIQYF TGTGCCAGCAGTGCCCTGGGGACTAGCGACAAAAACATTCAGTACTTC
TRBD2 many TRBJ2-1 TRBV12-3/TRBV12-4 CASSLLAGYNEQFF TGTGCCAGCAGTCTACTAGCGGGATACAATGAGCAGTTCTTC
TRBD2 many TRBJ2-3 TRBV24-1 CATSDATSGYTDTQYF TGTGCCACCAGTGATGCGACTAGCGGGTACACAGATACGCAGTATTTT
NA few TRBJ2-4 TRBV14 CASSLKLKTGSGENIQYF TGTGCCAGCAGCCTAAAACTGAAAACAGGATCTGGTGAAAACATTCAGTACTTC
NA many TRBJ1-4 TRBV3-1 CASSQGLVGLFF TGTGCCAGCAGCCAAGGACTGGTAGGACTGTTTTTT
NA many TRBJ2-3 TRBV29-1 CSGKLDTQYF TGCAGCGGCAAGTTAGATACGCAGTATTTT
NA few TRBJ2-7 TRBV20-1 CSARDSGQSYEQYF TGCAGTGCTAGAGATTCAGGACAGTCCTACGAGCAGTACTTC
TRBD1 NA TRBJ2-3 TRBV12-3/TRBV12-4 CASSPTDRGVADTQYF TGTGCCAGCAGTCCCACTGACAGGGGGGTGGCAGATACGCAGTATTTT
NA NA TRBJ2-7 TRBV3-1 CASSQASGERSYEQYF TGTGCCAGCAGTCAGGCTAGTGGGGAGCGGTCCTACGAGCAGTACTTC
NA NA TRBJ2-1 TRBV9 CASSVAGLPNNEQFF TGTGCCAGCAGCGTAGCGGGGTTGCCAAACAATGAGCAGTTCTTC
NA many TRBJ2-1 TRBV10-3 CAIRARGANGEQFF TGTGCCATCAGGGCGAGGGGGGCAAACGGGGAGCAGTTCTTC
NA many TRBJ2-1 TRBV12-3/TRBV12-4 CASGLPVEQFF TGTGCCAGCGGGCTCCCCGTTGAGCAGTTCTTC
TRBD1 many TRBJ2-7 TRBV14 CASSQIPKTGGENPFYEQYF TGTGCCAGCAGCCAAATTCCTAAGACAGGGGGCGAAAATCCCTTCTACGAGCAGTACTTC
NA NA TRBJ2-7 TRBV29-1 CSVYRILDEQYF TGCAGCGTGTACAGGATTTTGGACGAGCAGTACTTC
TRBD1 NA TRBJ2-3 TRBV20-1 CSARERTGGADTQYF TGCAGTGCTAGAGAGAGGACAGGGGGCGCAGATACGCAGTATTTT
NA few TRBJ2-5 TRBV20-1 CSARGGGGETQYF TGCAGTGCTAGGGGGGGCGGAGGGGAGACCCAGTACTTC
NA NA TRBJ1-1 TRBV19 CASSGVGTEAFF TGTGCCAGTAGTGGGGTAGGCACTGAAGCTTTCTTT
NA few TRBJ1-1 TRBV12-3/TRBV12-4 CASSGYGGTEAFF TGTGCCAGCAGTGGGTACGGGGGCACTGAAGCTTTCTTT
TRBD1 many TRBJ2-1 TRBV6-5 CASSYTGQGINEQFF TGTGCCAGCAGTTATACCGGACAGGGAATCAATGAGCAGTTCTTC
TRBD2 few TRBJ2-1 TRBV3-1 CASSQRGLGIGEQFF TGTGCCAGCAGCCAAAGGGGACTAGGGATAGGGGAGCAGTTCTTC
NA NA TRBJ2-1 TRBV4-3 CASSPRTNPTSYNEQFF TGCGCCAGCAGCCCTCGAACAAACCCCACCTCCTACAATGAGCAGTTCTTC
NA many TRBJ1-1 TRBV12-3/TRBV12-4 CASIVGGTEAFF TGTGCCAGCATCGTCGGGGGCACTGAAGCTTTCTTT
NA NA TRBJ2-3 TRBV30 CAWSVGNTQYF TGTGCCTGGAGTGTTGGTAATACGCAGTATTTT
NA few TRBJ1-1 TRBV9 CASSEPIGGLNTEAFF TGTGCCAGCAGCGAACCCATAGGGGGGTTGAACACTGAAGCTTTCTTT
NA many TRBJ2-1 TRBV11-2 CASSQGTGAYNEQFF TGTGCCAGCAGCCAGGGGACGGGAGCCTACAATGAGCAGTTCTTC
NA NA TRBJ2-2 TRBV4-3 CASSQDKGPGELFF TGCGCCAGCAGCCAAGATAAGGGACCCGGGGAGCTGTTTTTT
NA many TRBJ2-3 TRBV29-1 CSVEDRGGGQDTQYF TGCAGCGTTGAAGATAGGGGGGGGGGCCAAGATACGCAGTATTTT
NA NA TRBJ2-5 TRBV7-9 CASSRNTGETQYF TGTGCCAGCAGCCGAAACACGGGAGAGACCCAGTACTTC
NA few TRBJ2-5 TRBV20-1 CSAPLRGETQYF TGCAGTGCTCCCCTGAGGGGAGAGACCCAGTACTTC
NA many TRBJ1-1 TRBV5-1 CASSGTGFGDTEAFF TGCGCCAGCAGCGGAACAGGGTTCGGTGACACTGAAGCTTTCTTT
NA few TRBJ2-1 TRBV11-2 CASSSSRVVLGEQFF TGTGCCAGCAGCTCTTCTAGGGTGGTGTTGGGTGAGCAGTTCTTC
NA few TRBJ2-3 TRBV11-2 CASSLPPGTDTQYF TGTGCCAGCAGCTTACCGCCCGGCACAGATACGCAGTATTTT
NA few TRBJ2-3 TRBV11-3 CASSQGGPADTQYF TGTGCCAGCAGCCAAGGGGGACCGGCAGATACGCAGTATTTT
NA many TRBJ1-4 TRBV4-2 CASSQDPGANEKLFF TGTGCCAGCAGCCAAGATCCGGGTGCTAATGAAAAACTGTTTTTT
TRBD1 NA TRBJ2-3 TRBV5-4 CASSLARGQGEADTQYF TGTGCCAGCAGCTTGGCCCGCGGACAGGGGGAGGCAGATACGCAGTATTTT
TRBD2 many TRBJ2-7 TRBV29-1 CSVGTSGPYEQYF TGCAGCGTTGGTACTAGCGGACCCTACGAGCAGTACTTC
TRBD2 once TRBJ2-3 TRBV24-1 CATSDLPAGDTDTQYF TGTGCCACCAGTGATTTGCCAGCGGGGGACACAGATACGCAGTATTTT
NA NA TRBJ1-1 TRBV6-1 CASSEGRVSAEAFF TGTGCCAGCAGTGAGGGCAGGGTTTCGGCTGAAGCTTTCTTT
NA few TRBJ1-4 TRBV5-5 CASSLIDEKLFF TGTGCCAGCAGCTTGATTGATGAAAAACTGTTTTTT
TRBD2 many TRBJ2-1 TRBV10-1 CASSRSGKSGNEQFF TGCGCCAGCAGTCGGAGCGGGAAATCTGGCAATGAGCAGTTCTTC
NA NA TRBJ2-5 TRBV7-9 CASSLPMKETQYF TGTGCCAGCAGCCTACCCATGAAAGAGACCCAGTACTTC